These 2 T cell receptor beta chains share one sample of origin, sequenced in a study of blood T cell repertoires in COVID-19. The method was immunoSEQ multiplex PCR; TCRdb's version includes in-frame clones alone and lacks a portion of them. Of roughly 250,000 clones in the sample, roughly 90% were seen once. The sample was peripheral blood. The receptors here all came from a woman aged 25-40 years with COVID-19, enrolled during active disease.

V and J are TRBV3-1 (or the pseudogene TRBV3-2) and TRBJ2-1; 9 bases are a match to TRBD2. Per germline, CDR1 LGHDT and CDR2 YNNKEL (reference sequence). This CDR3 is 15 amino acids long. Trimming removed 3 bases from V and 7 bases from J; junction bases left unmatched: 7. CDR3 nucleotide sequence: TGTGCCAGCAGCCAGACAGCGGGGGGAGGTAATGAGCAGTTCTTC. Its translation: CASSQTAGGGNEQFF.

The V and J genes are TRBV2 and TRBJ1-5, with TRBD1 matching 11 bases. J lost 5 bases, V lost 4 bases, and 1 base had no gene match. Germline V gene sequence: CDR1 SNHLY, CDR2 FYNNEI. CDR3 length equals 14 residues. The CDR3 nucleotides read TGTGCCAGCAGTGTGGGACAGGGGGATCAGCCCCAGCATTTT. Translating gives CASSVGQGDQPQHF. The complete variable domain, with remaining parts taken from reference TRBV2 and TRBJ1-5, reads EPEVTQTPSHQVTQMGQEVILRCVPISNHLYFYWYRQILGQKVEFLVSFYNNEISEKSEIFDDQFSVERPDGSNFTLKIRSTKLEDSAMYFCASSVGQGDQPQHFGDGTRLSIL.